The 9 T cell receptor beta chains presented below share a single source sample, sequenced in a study of blood T cells in healthy people across ages (dated by TCRdb to about 2015). Receptors were amplified or captured by 5' RACE. The listed sequencing device is Illumina HiSeq 2500. A second PCR of roughly 7 to 11 cycles was performed with a sample-barcoded 5' primer and a J-beta primer mix. TCRdb took the public reads, trimmed them with fastp at Q25, ran MiXCR for clone calling and kept in-frame beta chains. One record per CDR3 amino acid sequence lists the most common genes and DNA. This sample comprises around 800,000 distinct CDR3 sequences, 50% to 65% of them detected only once. The ten largest account for roughly 37% of the sample. Sequencing was performed on blood. These receptors all come from a man older than 75 in good health.

This clonotype was seen a few times. This chain links TRBV25-1 with TRBJ2-7; the D call may be TRBD1 or TRBD2 (5 bases each). This CDR3 is 13 amino acids long. Germline CDR1 and CDR2: MGHDK and SYGVNS. V gave up 4 bases and J gave up 7 bases, with 14 bases separating them. CDR3 DNA sequence: TGTGCCAGCAGTGGAGGGGTTGGGGCGGAGCAGTACTTC. Its protein is CASSGGVGAEQYF.

V and J are TRBV6-5 and TRBJ2-3, with a tentative D call TRBD2 (6 bases). The CDR3 contains 15 residues. Germline loops: CDR1 MNHEY, CDR2 SVGAGI. The germline V and J ends were trimmed by 0 bases and 5 bases, with 12 bases remaining between them. The DNA for the CDR3 is TGTGCCAGCAGTTACTCGAAGCGTAGCGGAGATACGCAGTATTTT. Amino acid sequence: CASSYSKRSGDTQYF.

This chain uses TRBV10-3 with TRBJ1-2, with D uncertain. CDR1 and CDR2 (germline): ENHRY, SYGVKD. V was trimmed by 0 bases and J by 0 bases, leaving 8 bases between them. This CDR3 contains 15 residues. The CDR3 loop reads CAISESGSSNYGYTF. The CDR3 coding sequence is TGTGCCATCAGTGAGTCTGGGAGTTCTAACTATGGCTACACCTTC.

This sequence joins TRBV12-3 or TRBV12-4 and TRBJ2-1; TRBD2 matches 16 bases. This CDR3 comprises 16 residues. The trim removed 1 base at V and 10 bases at J, leaving 4 bases unmatched. The CDR3 here is CASSLGGTSGRGEQFF. CDR3 nucleotide sequence: TGTGCCAGCAGTTTAGGGGGGACTAGCGGGAGGGGCGAGCAGTTCTTC.

The V gene is TRBV9, the J gene TRBJ2-1; 9 nucleotides align to TRBD2. In germline, CDR1 is SGDLS, CDR2 YYNGEE. The CDR3 covers 16 residues. With 4 bases clipped from V and 2 bases from J, the junction kept 7 bases outside the gene matches. CDR3 in DNA: TGTGCCAGCAGCTCCGGACTAGCGCTAACCTACAATGAGCAGTTCTTC. Amino acids: CASSSGLALTYNEQFF.

The chain links TRBV24-1 to TRBJ2-5, with D perhaps assigned TRBD1 or TRBD2 (5 bases each). V was pared by 3 bases and J by 5 bases, with 12 bases between. The CDR3 has 14 residues. CDR1 and CDR2 from the germline V gene are KGHDR and SFDVKD. CDR3 region: CATSDEGPRETQYF. CDR3 DNA sequence: TGTGCCACCAGTGATGAGGGGCCTCGGGAGACCCAGTACTTC.

This clonotype was counted a few times. The CDR3 loop reads CSARDLGASGGREQFF. The CDR3 DNA reads TGCAGTGCTAGAGATCTCGGGGCTAGCGGGGGGAGAGAGCAGTTCTTC. The chain is built from TRBV20-1 and TRBJ2-1, with 11 positions matching TRBD2. The CDR3 consists of 16 residues. In germline, CDR1 is DFQATT, CDR2 SNEGSKA (reference sequence). V lost 0 bases and J lost 10; bases outside the gene matches: 11.

This clonotype came up once. The rearrangement joins TRBV7-9 to TRBJ2-6; 9 nucleotides align to TRBD1. Germline V gene sequence: CDR1 SEHNR, CDR2 FQNEAQ (reference sequence). The CDR3 extends over 17 amino acids. The ends lost 5 bases at V and 4 bases at J; junction bases unmatched: 9. CDR3 nucleotides: TGTGCCAGCAGCATACCGGGACAGGGATTGGGGGCCAACGTCCTGACTTTC. Protein sequence: CASSIPGQGLGANVLTF.

The genes are TRBV13 and TRBJ2-1; a weak D match, TRBD2 (5 bases). The J call may be wrong; the DNA end is better matched by TRBJ2-7. Germline V CDR1 and CDR2: PRHDT, FYEKMQ (reference sequence). The CDR3 has 13 amino acids. CDR3 DNA: TGTGCCAGCAGCTCCCAACTCCGGGGCGAGCAGTACTTC. It specifies CASSSQLRGEQYF.